The T cell receptor beta chain under discussion was sequenced for a study of blood T cell repertoires in COVID-19. Study as a whole: Whether acute or convalescent, the COVID-19 samples came from the United States, Italy and Spain. Sources were T cells, B-cell-depleted T cells, or PBMCs; the material itself was cDNA or gDNA.

Per the authors' pipeline: How many nucleated cells were present was estimated from reference gene primer amplification. Method: immunoSEQ multiplex PCR; TCRdb's copy keeps in-frame clones and lacks some. V and J calls and clone size are given by that table; D and trimming were obtained from the DNA. In the table there are fewer than 300,000 clones, about 89% of which are singletons. This CDR3 is 15 amino acids long. Germline V gives CDR1 LNHNV, CDR2 YYDKDF (reference sequence). V was pared by 0 bases and J by 2 bases, with 8 bases between. Sequencing was done on a sample of peripheral blood. This clonotype was sampled from a man aged 25 to 40 with acute or convalescent COVID-19. This chain links TRBV15 with TRBJ1-5, with D perhaps matching TRBD1 (5 bases). The CDR3 DNA follows: TGTGCCACCAGCAGAGATCTCAGGGGCAATCAGCCCCAGCATTTT. Amino acids: CATSRDLRGNQPQHF.